This T cell receptor beta chain was identified during a study of early T cells in non-severe SARS-CoV-2 infection. Study context: Sequencing targeted bulk RNA from unsorted whole blood, leaving chains unpaired.

The sample holds a few counts of this clonotype. Individual cDNA molecules were tagged with unique molecular identifiers. TCRdb redid the calling of the 5' RACE reads with MiXCR, one entry per CDR3 protein. Of 70,000 or so distinct CDR3 sequences in the sample, approximately 12% were seen once. The V end was cut by 7 bases, the J end by 2 bases, with 8 bases between. There are 12 residues in the CDR3. Germline V gene data show CDR1 as SGHRS and CDR2 as YFSETQ. The sequence was collected from an adult who was a healthcare worker with PCR-confirmed SARS-CoV-2 infection or an uninfected control (not recorded which). The sample comprised whole blood. This sequence joins TRBV5-1 and TRBJ2-3; D gene unclear. The CDR3 DNA reads as TGCGCCAGCGGTCCTAACACAGATACGCAGTATTTT. Encoded protein: CASGPNTDTQYF.